The 29 T cell receptor beta chains below come from one sample, sequenced in a study of blood T cell repertoires in COVID-19. TCRdb's copy holds only in-frame clones and misses some; the assay was immunoSEQ multiplex PCR. The profile shows hundreds of thousands of clones, over 75% of them singletons. Sequenced sample: PBMCs or T cells enriched from blood (not recorded which). All receptors come from a young woman who had recovered from COVID-19.

V gene TRBV5-1 combines with J gene TRBJ1-1; 7 nucleotides agree with TRBD1. V shed 4 bases and J 0 bases; nucleotides not matched to a gene: 3. Germline V gene lookup returns CDR1 SGHRS and CDR2 YFSETQ. This CDR3 is built from 14 residues. The CDR3 bases are TGCGCCAGCAGCACGGGACAGCTGAACACTGAAGCTTTCTTT. Translation gives CASSTGQLNTEAFF.

The chain recombines TRBV19 with TRBJ2-7; tentatively, D is TRBD1 (5 bases). The CDR3 has 13 amino acids. V was shortened by 3 bases and J by 2 bases, with 8 bases between the two germline ends. In germline, CDR1 is LNHDA, CDR2 SQIVND (reference sequence). CDR3 nucleotide sequence: TGTGCCAGTAGTATCCCCAGGGCCTACGAGCAGTACTTC. It is translated as CASSIPRAYEQYF.

The CDR3 here is CASSQELQTYGYTF. CDR3 nucleotide sequence: TGTGCCAGCAGCCAAGAACTCCAAACGTATGGCTACACCTTC. J is TRBJ1-2 and V is TRBV3-1 (or the pseudogene TRBV3-2); D is ambiguous. The ends were cut back, 0 bases at V and 5 bases at J, with 10 bases in the middle. Per germline, CDR1 LGHDT and CDR2 YNNKEL (reference sequence). The CDR3 has 14 residues.

The chain links TRBV6-6 to TRBJ2-3; perhaps TRBD1 as D (6 bases). The CDR3 sequence is 14 residues long. Trimming took off 10 bases at V and 5 bases at J, with 19 bases between the two ends. Germline CDR1 MNHNY, CDR2 SVGAGI (reference sequence). CDR3 nucleotides: TGTGCCACTTGTGTGGCAGGGGCGGTAGATACGCAGTATTTT. Its translation is CATCVAGAVDTQYF.

This chain links TRBV7-9 with TRBJ1-1, with 9 bases identical to TRBD1. CDR3 length: 12 amino acids. The germline V gene encodes CDR1 SEHNR and CDR2 FQNEAQ (reference sequence). V lost 8 bases to trimming and J lost 5 bases; unmatched junction nucleotides: 3. CDR3 nucleotide sequence: TGTGCCAGCGGACAGGGGAAAACTGAAGCTTTCTTT. Translation: CASGQGKTEAFF.

About this clone itself: Within the sample, other DNA sequences also encode this same CDR3. This sequence joins TRBV5-1 and TRBJ2-2; D not resolved. This CDR3 has 15 residues. V was trimmed by 0 bases and J by 2 bases, leaving 8 bases between them. Germline V gene data show CDR1 as SGHRS and CDR2 as YFSETQ. The CDR3 loop reads CASSLERPNTGELFF. In DNA, the CDR3 is TGCGCCAGCAGCTTGGAGCGTCCAAACACCGGGGAGCTGTTTTTT.

CDR3 coding DNA: TGTGCCAGCAGCGTAGGGCCCAGTAGCGGGGGGAATACAGATACGCAGTATTTT. Its protein product is CASSVGPSSGGNTDTQYF. V gene TRBV9 combines with J gene TRBJ2-3, with TRBD2 matching 10 bases. Germline V CDR1 and CDR2: SGDLS, YYNGEE. Germline trimming cut 0 bases from V and 3 bases from J; bases unmatched to any gene: 10. The CDR3 is 18 residues long.

The chain combines TRBV9 with TRBJ2-3, with D unclear. Between the trimmed V and J ends, which lost 4 bases and 4 bases, there was a span of 10 bases. Looked up from germline, CDR1 is SGDLS and CDR2 is YYNGEE. The CDR3 sequence is 13 residues long. The CDR3 DNA sequence: TGTGCCAGCAGCCAGTTGAAAGCAGATACGCAGTATTTT. This codes for CASSQLKADTQYF. Using reference TRBV9 and TRBJ2-3 for the parts outside the CDR3, the full variable domain is DSGVTQTPKHLITATGQRVTLRCSPRSGDLSVYWYQQSLDQGLQFLIQYYNGEERAKGNILERFSAQQFPDLHSELNLSSLELGDSALYFCASSQLKADTQYFGPGTRLTVL.

The rearrangement uses TRBV19 and TRBJ1-6; 7 positions agree with TRBD1. The V and J ends lost 3 bases and 8 bases, in that order; junction bases with no gene match: 13. The CDR3 contains 17 residues. CDR1 is LNHDA and CDR2 is SQIVND in the germline V gene (reference sequence). The CDR3 protein is CASSIGEGAIPHSPLHF. CDR3 DNA: TGTGCCAGTAGTATTGGCGAGGGGGCGATACCGCATTCACCCCTCCACTTT.

With respect to this clone: Other DNA sequences within the sample encode an identical CDR3. CDR3 bases: TGTGCCAGTAGTACAGGGGACAGACCATACGAGCAGTACTTC. Its translation: CASSTGDRPYEQYF. The chain links TRBV19 to TRBJ2-7; 7 nucleotides line up with TRBD1. The CDR3 is 14 amino acids. The trim removed 4 bases at V and 4 bases at J, leaving 7 bases unmatched. CDR1 LNHDA and CDR2 SQIVND come from the germline V gene (reference sequence).

The chain recombines TRBV6-9 with TRBJ2-2, with D possibly TRBD1 on 6 matching bases. From germline, CDR1 is MNHGY and CDR2 SVAAGI. The CDR3 has 15 residues. V shed 6 bases and J shed 5 bases, with 16 bases lying between them. The chain's CDR3 is CASRDGRGETGELFF. CDR3 in DNA: TGTGCCAGCAGGGACGGCAGGGGAGAGACCGGGGAGCTGTTTTTT.

J is TRBJ2-1 and V is TRBV5-6, with 11 nucleotides matching TRBD2. Germline V gene data show CDR1 as SGHDT and CDR2 as YYEEEE. V lost 4 bases, J lost 0 bases, and 12 bases stayed unmatched. The CDR3 has 19 amino acids. Here the CDR3 reads CASSQPGLAGGSSYNEQFF. The CDR3 nucleotides are TGTGCCAGCAGCCAACCCGGGCTAGCGGGGGGTAGCTCCTACAATGAGCAGTTCTTC.

This clone was seen only once. The chain joins TRBV6-2 or TRBV6-3 to TRBJ2-1, with TRBD2 identical over 7 bases. Trimming cost V 3 bases and J 2 bases; bases outside gene matches: 4. CDR3 length: 15 amino acids. In germline, CDR1 is MNHEY, CDR2 SVGEGT. The CDR3 bases are TGTGCCAGCAGTTATACCGGGGGGACCTACAATGAGCAGTTCTTC. Residues: CASSYTGGTYNEQFF.

The rearrangement uses TRBV11-3 and TRBJ2-1; D ambiguous. Germline CDR1 SGHNT, CDR2 YENEEA. Between the trimmed V and J ends, which lost 1 base and 1 base, there was a span of 8 bases. This CDR3 is built from 15 residues. CDR3 residues: CASSLVASSYNEQFF. CDR3 coding DNA: TGTGCCAGCAGCTTAGTAGCAAGTTCCTACAATGAGCAGTTCTTC.

The rearrangement uses TRBV4-1 and TRBJ1-4; TRBD1 is a possible D gene (5 bases). CDR3 length: 17 amino acids. The ends were cut back, 0 bases at V and 6 bases at J, with 17 bases in the middle. Germline V gene sequence: CDR1 MGHRA, CDR2 YSYEKL. CDR3 residues: CASSQESKGRADEKLFF. DNA for the CDR3: TGCGCCAGCAGCCAAGAGTCAAAGGGCAGGGCGGATGAAAAACTGTTTTTT.

This clone was picked up one time. V usage is TRBV6-5 and J usage is TRBJ2-3, with D maybe TRBD1 (6 bases). Trimming cost V 0 bases and J 6 bases, with 10 bases left between them. The CDR3 runs 14 residues. Germline-derived CDR1 and CDR2 are MNHEY and SVGAGI. As DNA, the CDR3 is TGTGCCAGCAGTTACTCGAGGGGGTGGGATACGCAGTATTTT. It codes for CASSYSRGWDTQYF.

J is TRBJ1-5 and V is TRBV7-9, with D perhaps TRBD1 (6 bases). Germline values: CDR1 SEHNR, CDR2 FQNEAQ (reference sequence). The CDR3 has 15 amino acids. Trimming removed 4 bases from V and 3 bases from J, with 13 bases in between. The DNA for the CDR3 is TGTGCCAGCAGCTCACAGGGTTTCGACAATCAGCCCCAGCATTTT. It codes for CASSSQGFDNQPQHF.

The chain recombines TRBV11-2 with TRBJ1-2; 9 positions match TRBD1. The CDR3 runs 14 residues. V lost 2 bases, J lost 4 bases, and 2 bases stayed unmatched. Looked up from germline, CDR1 is SGHAT and CDR2 is FQNNGV. The CDR3 reads CASSLTGGAYGYTF. Here the CDR3 DNA reads TGTGCCAGCAGCTTAACAGGGGGCGCCTATGGCTACACCTTC.

The chain carries TRBV5-1 and TRBJ2-6; 8 bases are a match to TRBD1. The junction had 8 bases not matched to a gene; V was cut back by 4 bases and J by 2 bases. CDR1 SGHRS and CDR2 YFSETQ come from the germline V gene. The CDR3 runs 17 residues. CDR3 residues: CASSPGQAITGANVLTF. CDR3 DNA: TGCGCCAGCAGCCCGGGACAGGCGATTACTGGGGCCAACGTCCTGACTTTC.

The J gene is TRBJ2-1, the V gene TRBV5-1; 9 bases match TRBD2. CDR1 is SGHRS, CDR2 YFSETQ, per germline. The CDR3 length is 15 residues. The V gene end was trimmed by 4 bases and the J gene end by 8 bases; junction bases not matched to a gene: 10. In DNA, the CDR3 is TGCGCCAGCAGCGCGGGGGGGGCCGAGGGACATGAGCAGTTCTTC. Protein sequence: CASSAGGAEGHEQFF.

This clone was picked up a small number of times. The gene calls are TRBV29-1 and TRBJ1-1; 10 positions agree with TRBD1. Germline loops: CDR1 SQVTM, CDR2 ANQGSEA. This CDR3 contains 12 residues. V was pared by 5 bases and J by 10 bases, with 7 bases of the junction left unmatched. Here the CDR3 DNA reads TGCAGCGTTCAAGGACAGGGGGTAACAGCTTTCTTT. Protein product: CSVQGQGVTAFF.

This clone was observed a handful of times. This rearrangement joins TRBV19 to TRBJ2-2; 7 positions match TRBD1. This CDR3 comprises 14 residues. With V trimmed by 9 bases and J by 1 base, 5 bases remained unmatched. CDR1 and CDR2 from the germline V gene are LNHDA and SQIVND (reference sequence). The CDR3 bases are TGTGCCAGCAAACAGGGGTTGAACACCGGGGAGCTGTTTTTT. It translates to CASKQGLNTGELFF.

The chain recombines TRBV28 with TRBJ2-6; 9 bases align to TRBD2. CDR1 and CDR2 (germline): MDHEN, SYDVKM. V lost 3 bases and J lost 3; bases outside the gene matches: 6. CDR3 length equals 17 residues. This CDR3 is CASSLAGGLFGANVLTF. DNA for the CDR3: TGTGCCAGCAGTTTGGCGGGGGGGCTCTTTGGGGCCAACGTCCTGACTTTC.

The chain links TRBV9 to TRBJ2-7; maybe TRBD1 (6 bases). Germline V gives CDR1 SGDLS, CDR2 YYNGEE. This CDR3 is built from 13 residues. V lost 2 bases and J lost 4, with 10 bases in between. The chain's CDR3 is CASSVGGPYEQYF. CDR3 in DNA: TGTGCCAGCAGCGTTGGGGGCCCTTACGAGCAGTACTTC.

This rearrangement joins TRBV27 to TRBJ1-2; D is perhaps TRBD1 (5 bases). CDR3 size: 15 residues. Germline-derived CDR1 and CDR2 are MNHEY and SMNVEV (reference sequence). Trimming removed 4 bases from V and 4 bases from J, with 16 bases in between. The CDR3 is CASSSSSWGPYGYTF. CDR3 nucleotide sequence: TGTGCCAGCAGTTCCTCCTCCTGGGGCCCCTATGGCTACACCTTC.

The chain joins TRBV23-1 to TRBJ1-4, with 9 positions matching TRBD1. TRBV23-1 has ORF status, its function being uncertain. This CDR3 region has 17 residues. V was clipped by 0 bases and J by 8 bases; unmatched bases: 10. CDR3 coding DNA: TGCGCCAGCAGTCAATCGCTCCTACAGGGGGCTGGGGAAAAACTGTTTTTT. Protein product: CASSQSLLQGAGEKLFF.

Written as DNA, the CDR3 is TGTGCCACCAGTGACCGACAGGGGCCAAACACAGATACGCAGTATTTT. It yields the protein CATSDRQGPNTDTQYF. V is TRBV24-1 and J is TRBJ2-3; 8 nucleotides agree with TRBD1. Losses at the gene ends were 4 bases for V and 2 bases for J; bases not matched to a gene: 7. The germline gives CDR1 KGHDR, CDR2 SFDVKD. There are 16 residues in the CDR3.

The V gene is TRBV19, the J gene TRBJ1-3; D uncertain. The V gene lost 8 bases and the J gene lost 3 bases, with 8 bases spanning the gap. The CDR3 totals 12 residues. Germline V gene sequence: CDR1 LNHDA, CDR2 SQIVND (reference sequence). CDR3 loop: CASWAVGNTIYF. The CDR3 nucleotides are TGTGCCAGTTGGGCCGTTGGAAACACCATATATTTT.

The chain is built from TRBV5-1 and TRBJ1-1, with D unclear. The CDR3 sequence is 14 residues long. Germline V gives CDR1 SGHRS, CDR2 YFSETQ. Between the trimmed V and J ends, which lost 3 bases and 1 base, there was a span of 10 bases. CDR3 in amino acids: CASSSGLTNTEAFF. Here the CDR3 DNA reads TGCGCCAGCAGCTCCGGACTAACGAACACTGAAGCTTTCTTT.